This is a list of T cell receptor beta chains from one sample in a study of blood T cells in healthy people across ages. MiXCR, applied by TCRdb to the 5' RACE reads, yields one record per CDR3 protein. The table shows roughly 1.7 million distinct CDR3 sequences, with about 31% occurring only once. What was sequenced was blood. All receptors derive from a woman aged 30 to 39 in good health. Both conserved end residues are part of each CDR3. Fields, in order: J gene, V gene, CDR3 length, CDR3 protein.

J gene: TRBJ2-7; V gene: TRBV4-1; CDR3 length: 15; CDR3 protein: CASSQEWDITYEQYF
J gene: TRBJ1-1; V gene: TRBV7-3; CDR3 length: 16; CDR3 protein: CASSLMGDPRDTEAFF
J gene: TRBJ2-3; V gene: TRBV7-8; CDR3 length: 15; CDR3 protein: CASSRGGGGTDTQYF
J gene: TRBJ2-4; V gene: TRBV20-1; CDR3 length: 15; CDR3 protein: CSARDPQRAKNIQYF
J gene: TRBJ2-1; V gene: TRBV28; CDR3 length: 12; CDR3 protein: CASSLMPIGLFF
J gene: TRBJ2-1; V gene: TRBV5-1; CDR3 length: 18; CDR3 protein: CASRRLAGGANSYNEQFF
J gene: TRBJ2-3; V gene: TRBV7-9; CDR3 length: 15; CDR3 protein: CASSLPLGIRDTQYF
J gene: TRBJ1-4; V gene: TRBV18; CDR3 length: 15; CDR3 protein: CASSHLLSTNEKLFF
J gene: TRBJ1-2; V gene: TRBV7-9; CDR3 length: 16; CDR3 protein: CASSSLRGAANYGYTF
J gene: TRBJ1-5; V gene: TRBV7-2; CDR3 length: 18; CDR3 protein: CASSLSPGTGGMGQPQHF
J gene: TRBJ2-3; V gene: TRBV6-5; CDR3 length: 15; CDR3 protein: CASSYKTTSTDTQYF
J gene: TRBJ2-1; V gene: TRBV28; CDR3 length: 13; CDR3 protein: CASSSGREVEQFF
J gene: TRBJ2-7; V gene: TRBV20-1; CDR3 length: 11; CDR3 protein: CSAKNNYEQYF
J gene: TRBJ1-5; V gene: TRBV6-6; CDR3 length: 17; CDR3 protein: CASTYGGGPYSNQPQHF
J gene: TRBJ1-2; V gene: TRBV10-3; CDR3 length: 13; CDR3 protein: CAISRDGNYGYTF
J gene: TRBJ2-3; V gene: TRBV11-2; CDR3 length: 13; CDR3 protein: CASNGQDTDTQYF
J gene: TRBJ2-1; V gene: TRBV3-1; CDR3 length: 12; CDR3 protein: CASSQVGYEQFF
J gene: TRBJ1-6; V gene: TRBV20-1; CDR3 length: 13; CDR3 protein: CSAIRAFNSPLHF
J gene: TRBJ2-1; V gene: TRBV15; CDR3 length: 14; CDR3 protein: CATSAMFSYNEQFF
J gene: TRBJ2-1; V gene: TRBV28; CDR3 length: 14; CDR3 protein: CASRFLDRGSEQFF
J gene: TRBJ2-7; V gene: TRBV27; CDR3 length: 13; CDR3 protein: CASRFICSYEQYF
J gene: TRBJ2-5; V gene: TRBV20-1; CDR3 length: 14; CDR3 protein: CSARVGGLPETQYF
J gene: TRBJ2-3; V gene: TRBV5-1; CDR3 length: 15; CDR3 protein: CVSSLAGGPADTQYF
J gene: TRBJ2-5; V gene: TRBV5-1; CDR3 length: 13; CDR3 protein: CASRLAPQETQYF
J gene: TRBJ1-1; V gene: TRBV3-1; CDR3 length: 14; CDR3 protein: CASSNRGRNTEAFF
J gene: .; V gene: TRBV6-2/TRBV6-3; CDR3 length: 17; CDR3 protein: CASSSDPPAGPPYEQYF